This T cell receptor (beta chain) was observed in a study of CD8+ T cells in alopecia areata. Treatment of the sample: oral pan-JAK inhibitor, 5-10 mg twice daily. PBMCs yielded sorted CD4+ and CD8+ T cells. CDR1 and CDR2 (germline): SGHDT, YYEEEE. V lost 3 bases and J 3 bases, leaving 4 bases between the germline ends. The CDR3 extends over 11 amino acids. After isolation, RNA underwent reverse transcription to generate cDNA as the sequencing template. Libraries were prepared by immunoSEQ multiplex PCR; TCRdb keeps only in-frame clonotypes and omits some of them. The table shows about 120,000 clones, with 53% occurring only once.

The source of this sequence is a human donor with alopecia areata. The material was CD4+ T cells sorted from blood, obtained at week 4, from a patient treated with tofacitinib. The chain recombines TRBV5-6 with TRBJ2-7; D unresolved. CDR3 sequence: CASSYNYEQYF. CDR3 nucleotides: TGTGCCAGCAGCTATAACTACGAGCAGTACTTC.